This T cell receptor beta chain came from a study of radiotherapy plus CTLA-4 blockade in lung cancer. About the research overall: There were objective responses in roughly 18% of patients, and 31% had disease control.

The data were produced by immunoSEQ multiplex PCR, yet TCRdb's version contains in-frame clones alone and is incomplete. This repertoire shows around 45,000 clones, approximately 76% found once; its top ten account for under 9.5%. V lost 6 bases and J 5 bases, leaving 13 bases between the germline ends. CDR1 and CDR2 from the germline V gene are LGHNT and FRNRAP. This CDR3 is built from 13 residues. The TCR was taken from a human donor with non-small cell lung cancer who had stable disease on radiotherapy plus ipilimumab. The chain carries TRBV12-5 and TRBJ2-5; possible D gene TRBD2, 5 bases. The sample was peripheral blood, taken from a patient treated with radiotherapy plus ipilimumab. In DNA form, the CDR3 reads TGTGCTAGTGGATTACAGAGGGTCGAGACCCAGTACTTC. Its protein product is CASGLQRVETQYF.